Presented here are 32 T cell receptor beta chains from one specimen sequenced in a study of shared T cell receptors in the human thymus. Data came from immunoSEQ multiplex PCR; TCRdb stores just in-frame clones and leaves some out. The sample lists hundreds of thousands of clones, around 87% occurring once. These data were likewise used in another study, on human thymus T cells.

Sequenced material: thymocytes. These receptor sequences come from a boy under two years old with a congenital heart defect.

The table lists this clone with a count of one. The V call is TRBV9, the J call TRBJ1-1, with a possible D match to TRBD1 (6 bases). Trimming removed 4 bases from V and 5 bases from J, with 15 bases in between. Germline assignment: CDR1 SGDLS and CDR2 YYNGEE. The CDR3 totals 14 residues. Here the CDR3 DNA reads TGTGCCAGCAGCCCCGACTCCAGGGGAACTGAAGCTTTCTTT. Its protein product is CASSPDSRGTEAFF.

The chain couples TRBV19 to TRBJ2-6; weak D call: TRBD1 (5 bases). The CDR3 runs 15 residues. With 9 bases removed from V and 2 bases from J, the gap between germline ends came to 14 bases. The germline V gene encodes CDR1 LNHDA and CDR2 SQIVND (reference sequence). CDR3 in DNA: TGTGCCAGCGTAGCAGGGTGGCCTGGGGCCAACGTCCTGACTTTC. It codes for CASVAGWPGANVLTF.

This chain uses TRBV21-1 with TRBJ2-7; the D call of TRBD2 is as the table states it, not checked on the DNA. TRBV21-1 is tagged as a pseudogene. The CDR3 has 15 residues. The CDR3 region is CASSKGDWSSYEQYF. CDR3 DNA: TGTGCCAGCAGCAAAGGGGACTGGAGCTCCTACGAGCAGTACTTC.

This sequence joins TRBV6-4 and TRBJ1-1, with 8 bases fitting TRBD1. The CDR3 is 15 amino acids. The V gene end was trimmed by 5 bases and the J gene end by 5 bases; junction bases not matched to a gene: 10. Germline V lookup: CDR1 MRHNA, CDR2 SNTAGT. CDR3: CASSTPGQVVTEAFF. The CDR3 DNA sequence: TGTGCCAGCAGTACCCCGGGACAGGTAGTAACTGAAGCTTTCTTT.

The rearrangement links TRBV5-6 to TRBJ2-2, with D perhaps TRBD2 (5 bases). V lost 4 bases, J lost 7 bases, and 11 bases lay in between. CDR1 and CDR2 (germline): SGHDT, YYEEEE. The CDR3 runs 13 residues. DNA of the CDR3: TGTGCCAGCAGCGTCTCCGGGGTCGGGGAGCTGTTTTTT. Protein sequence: CASSVSGVGELFF. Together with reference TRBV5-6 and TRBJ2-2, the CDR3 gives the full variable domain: DAGVTQSPTHLIKTRGQQVTLRCSPKSGHDTVSWYQQALGQGPQFIFQYYEEEERQRGNFPDRFSGHQFPNYSSELNVNALLLGDSALYLCASSVSGVGELFFGEGSRLTVL.

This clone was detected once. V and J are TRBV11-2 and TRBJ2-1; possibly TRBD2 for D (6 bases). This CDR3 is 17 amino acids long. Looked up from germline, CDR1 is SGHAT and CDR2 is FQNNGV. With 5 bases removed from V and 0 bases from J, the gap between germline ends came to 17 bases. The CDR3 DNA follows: TGTGCCAGCAGCCCCCCCCTAGCGTCGAGCTCCTACAATGAGCAGTTCTTC. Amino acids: CASSPPLASSSYNEQFF. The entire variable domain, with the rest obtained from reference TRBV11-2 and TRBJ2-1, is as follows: EAGVAQSPRYKIIEKRQSVAFWCNPISGHATLYWYQQILGQGPKLLIQFQNNGVVDDSQLPKDRFSAERLKGVDSTLKIQPAKLEDSAVYLCASSPPLASSSYNEQFFGPGTRLTVL.

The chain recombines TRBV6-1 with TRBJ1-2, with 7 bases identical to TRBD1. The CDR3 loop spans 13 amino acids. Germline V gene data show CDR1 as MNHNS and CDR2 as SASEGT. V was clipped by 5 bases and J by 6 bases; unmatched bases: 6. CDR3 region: CASSYMGTDGYTF. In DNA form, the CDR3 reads TGTGCCAGCAGTTATATGGGGACAGATGGCTACACCTTC.

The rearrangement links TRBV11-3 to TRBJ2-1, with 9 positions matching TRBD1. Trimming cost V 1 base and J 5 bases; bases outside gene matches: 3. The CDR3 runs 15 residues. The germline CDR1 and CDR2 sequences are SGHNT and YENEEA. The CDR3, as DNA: TGTGCCAGCAGCTTAGGACAGGGGGGAGACAATGAGCAGTTCTTC. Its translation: CASSLGQGGDNEQFF.

CDR3 loop: CASRKGDSNTGELFF. The CDR3 nucleotides are TGTGCCAGCAGGAAGGGGGACAGTAACACCGGGGAGCTGTTTTTT. V is TRBV14 and J is TRBJ2-2, with TRBD1 identical over 7 bases. With 6 bases clipped from V and 2 bases from J, the junction kept 6 bases outside the gene matches. This CDR3 spans 15 amino acids. The germline CDR1 and CDR2 sequences are SGHDN and FVKESK.

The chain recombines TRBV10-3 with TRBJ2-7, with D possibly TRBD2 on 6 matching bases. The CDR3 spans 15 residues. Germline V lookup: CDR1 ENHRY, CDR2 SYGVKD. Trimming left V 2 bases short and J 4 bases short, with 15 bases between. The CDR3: CAISEANGTLYEQYF. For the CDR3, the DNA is TGTGCCATCAGTGAGGCGAATGGGACTCTATACGAGCAGTACTTC.

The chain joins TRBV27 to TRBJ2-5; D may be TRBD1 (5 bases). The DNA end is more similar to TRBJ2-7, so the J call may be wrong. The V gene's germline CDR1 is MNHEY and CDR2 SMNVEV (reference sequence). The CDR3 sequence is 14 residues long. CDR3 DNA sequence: TGTGCCAGCAGAGCTCAGGGATTCTCCTACGAGCAGTACTTC. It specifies CASRAQGFSYEQYF.

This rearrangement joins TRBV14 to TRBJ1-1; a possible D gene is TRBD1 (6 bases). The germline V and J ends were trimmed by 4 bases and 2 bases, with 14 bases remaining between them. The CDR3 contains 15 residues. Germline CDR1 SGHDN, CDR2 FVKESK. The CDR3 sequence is CASSRQQGSNTEAFF. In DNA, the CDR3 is TGTGCCAGCAGCCGCCAACAGGGTTCTAACACTGAAGCTTTCTTT.

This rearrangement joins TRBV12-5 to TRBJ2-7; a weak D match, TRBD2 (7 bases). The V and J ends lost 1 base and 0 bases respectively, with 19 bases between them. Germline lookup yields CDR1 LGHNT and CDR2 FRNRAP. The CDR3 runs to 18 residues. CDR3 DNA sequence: TGTGCTAGTGGTTTGGCCTCCTGGGGGGGCCCCCTCTCCTACGAGCAGTACTTC. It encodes CASGLASWGGPLSYEQYF.

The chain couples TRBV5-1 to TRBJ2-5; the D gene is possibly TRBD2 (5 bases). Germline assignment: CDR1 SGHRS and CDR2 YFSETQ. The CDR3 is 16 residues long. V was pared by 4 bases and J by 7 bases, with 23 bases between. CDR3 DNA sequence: TGCGCCAGCAGCCCAGGTCCGGAAACCGGTGGAGGGACCCAGTACTTC. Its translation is CASSPGPETGGGTQYF.

The CDR3 bases are TGCGCCAGCAGCCAAGCCCAGGGGCTTAGGTCCTACAATGAGCAGTTCTTC. This sequence encodes CASSQAQGLRSYNEQFF. The rearrangement links TRBV4-3 to TRBJ2-1; a possible D gene is TRBD1 (6 bases). The V end was cut by 1 base, the J end by 1 base, with 14 bases between. This CDR3 spans 17 amino acids. Per germline, CDR1 LGHNA and CDR2 YSLEER.

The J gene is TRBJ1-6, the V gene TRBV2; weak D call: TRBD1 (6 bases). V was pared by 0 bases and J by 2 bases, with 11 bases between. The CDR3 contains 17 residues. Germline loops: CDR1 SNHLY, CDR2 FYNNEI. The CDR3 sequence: CASSEAQGRTYNSPLHF. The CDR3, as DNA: TGTGCCAGCAGTGAAGCGCAGGGGCGAACCTATAATTCACCCCTCCACTTT.

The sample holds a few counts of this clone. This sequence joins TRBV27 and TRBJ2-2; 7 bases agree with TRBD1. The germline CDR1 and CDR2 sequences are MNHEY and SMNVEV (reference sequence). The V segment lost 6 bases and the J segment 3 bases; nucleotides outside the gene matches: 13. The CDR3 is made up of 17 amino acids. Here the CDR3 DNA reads TGTGCCAGCAGCCATTCAGCGCCGGGACAGTACACCGGGGAGCTGTTTTTT. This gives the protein CASSHSAPGQYTGELFF.

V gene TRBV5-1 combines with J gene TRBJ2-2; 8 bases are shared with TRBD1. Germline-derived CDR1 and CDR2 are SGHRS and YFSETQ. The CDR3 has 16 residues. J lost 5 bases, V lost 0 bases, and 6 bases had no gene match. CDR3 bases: TGCGCCAGCAGCTTGGTCGTGGACAGGGCGACCGGGGAGCTGTTTTTT. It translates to CASSLVVDRATGELFF. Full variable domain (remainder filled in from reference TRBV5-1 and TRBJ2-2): KAGVTQTPRYLIKTRGQQVTLSCSPISGHRSVSWYQQTPGQGLQFLFEYFSETQRNKGNFPGRFSGRQFSNSRSEMNVSTLELGDSALYLCASSLVVDRATGELFFGEGSRLTVL.

CDR3 loop: CASSLAPKQAPRGNTIYF. CDR3 DNA sequence: TGTGCCAGCAGCTTAGCCCCCAAACAAGCCCCGCGGGGAAACACCATATATTTT. The chain couples TRBV13 to TRBJ1-3; D gene unclear. V lost 1 base, J lost 4 bases, and 20 bases lay in between. CDR3 size: 18 residues. In germline, CDR1 is PRHDT, CDR2 FYEKMQ (reference sequence).

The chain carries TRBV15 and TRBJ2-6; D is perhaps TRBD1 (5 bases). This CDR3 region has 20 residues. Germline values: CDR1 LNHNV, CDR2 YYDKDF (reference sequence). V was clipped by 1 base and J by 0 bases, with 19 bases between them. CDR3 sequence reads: CATSRVGGQGYFSGANVLTF. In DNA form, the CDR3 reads TGTGCCACCAGCAGAGTGGGCGGACAAGGATACTTCTCTGGGGCCAACGTCCTGACTTTC.

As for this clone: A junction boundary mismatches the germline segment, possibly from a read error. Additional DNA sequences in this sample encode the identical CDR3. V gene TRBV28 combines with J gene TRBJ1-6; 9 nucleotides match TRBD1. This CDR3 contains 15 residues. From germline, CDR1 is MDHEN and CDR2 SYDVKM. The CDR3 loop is CASKDRDRDNSPLHF. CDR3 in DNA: TGTGCCAGCAAAGACCGGGACAGGGATAATTCCCCCCTCCACTTT.

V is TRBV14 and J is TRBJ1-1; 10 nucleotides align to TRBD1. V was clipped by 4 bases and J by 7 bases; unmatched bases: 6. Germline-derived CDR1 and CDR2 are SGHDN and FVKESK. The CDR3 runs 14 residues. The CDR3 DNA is TGTGCCAGCAGCCCCCCGGGACAGGGGCTTGAAGCTTTCTTT. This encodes CASSPPGQGLEAFF. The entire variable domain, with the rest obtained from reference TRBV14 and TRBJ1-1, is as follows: EAGVTQFPSHSVIEKGQTVTLRCDPISGHDNLYWYRRVMGKEIKFLLHFVKESKQDESGMPNNRFLAERTGGTYSTLKVQPAELEDSGVYFCASSPPGQGLEAFFGQGTRLTVV.

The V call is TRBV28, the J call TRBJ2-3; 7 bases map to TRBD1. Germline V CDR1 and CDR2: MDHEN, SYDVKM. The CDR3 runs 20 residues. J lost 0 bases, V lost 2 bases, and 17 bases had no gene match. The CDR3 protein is CASSLDSGQIDHSSTDTQYF. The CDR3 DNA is TGTGCCAGCAGTTTAGACTCGGGACAGATTGACCATTCTAGCACAGATACGCAGTATTTT.

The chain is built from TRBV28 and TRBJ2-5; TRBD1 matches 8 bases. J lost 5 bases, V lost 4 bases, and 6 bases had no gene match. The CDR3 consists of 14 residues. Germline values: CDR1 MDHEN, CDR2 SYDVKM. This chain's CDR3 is CASSYGRGRETQYF. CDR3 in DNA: TGTGCCAGCAGTTACGGCAGGGGGCGGGAGACCCAGTACTTC.

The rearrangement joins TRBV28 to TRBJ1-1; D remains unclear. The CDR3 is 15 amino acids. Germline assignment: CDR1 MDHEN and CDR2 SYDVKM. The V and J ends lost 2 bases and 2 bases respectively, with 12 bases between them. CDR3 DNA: TGTGCCAGCAGTTTAGTCACGACGGGAAACACTGAAGCTTTCTTT. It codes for CASSLVTTGNTEAFF.

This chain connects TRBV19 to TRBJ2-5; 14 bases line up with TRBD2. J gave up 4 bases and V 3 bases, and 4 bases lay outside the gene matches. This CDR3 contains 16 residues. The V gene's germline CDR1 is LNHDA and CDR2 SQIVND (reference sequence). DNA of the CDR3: TGTGCCAGTAGTATCGGTGGACTAGCGGGAGGAGAGACCCAGTACTTC. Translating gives CASSIGGLAGGETQYF.

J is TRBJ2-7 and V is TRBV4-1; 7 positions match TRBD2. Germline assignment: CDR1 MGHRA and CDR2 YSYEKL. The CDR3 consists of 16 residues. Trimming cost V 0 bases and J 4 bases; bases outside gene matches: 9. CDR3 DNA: TGCGCCAGCAGCCAAGAAATCCGGGAGGAGCCATACGAGCAGTACTTC. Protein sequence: CASSQEIREEPYEQYF.

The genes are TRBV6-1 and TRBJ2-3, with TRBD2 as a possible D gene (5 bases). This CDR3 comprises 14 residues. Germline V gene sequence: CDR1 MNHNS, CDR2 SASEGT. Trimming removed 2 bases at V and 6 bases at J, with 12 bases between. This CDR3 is CASSETRVRDTQYF. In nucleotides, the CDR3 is TGTGCCAGCAGTGAAACGAGGGTGCGGGATACGCAGTATTTT.

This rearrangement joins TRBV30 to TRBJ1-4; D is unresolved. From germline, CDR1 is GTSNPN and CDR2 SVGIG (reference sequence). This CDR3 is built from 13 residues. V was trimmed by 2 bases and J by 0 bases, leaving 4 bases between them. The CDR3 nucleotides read TGTGCCTGGAGTTTCGCAACTAATGAAAAACTGTTTTTT. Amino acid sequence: CAWSFATNEKLFF.

CDR3 region: CASSLGPPGEQYF. The CDR3 coding sequence is TGCGCCAGCAGCTTGGGGCCCCCGGGCGAGCAGTACTTC. The J gene is TRBJ2-7, the V gene TRBV5-1; D uncertain. Germline values: CDR1 SGHRS, CDR2 YFSETQ. The germline V and J ends were trimmed by 0 bases and 6 bases, with 10 bases remaining between them. The CDR3 is made up of 13 amino acids.

The CDR3 nucleotides read TGTGCCAGCAGCTTACTGGCGGGAGGGGAGCTGTTTTTT. This translates into CASSLLAGGELFF. This sequence joins TRBV11-2 and TRBJ2-2; the D gene is possibly TRBD2 (6 bases). CDR1 and CDR2 from the germline V gene are SGHAT and FQNNGV. V lost 2 bases, J lost 8 bases, and 9 bases lay in between. This CDR3 region has 13 residues.

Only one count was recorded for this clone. CDR3 in amino acids: CASSQDRGQGDEKLFF. CDR3 nucleotides: TGCGCCAGCAGCCAAGATCGCGGACAGGGGGATGAAAAACTGTTTTTT. This chain links TRBV4-3 with TRBJ1-4; TRBD1 matches 10 bases. This CDR3 comprises 16 residues. V trimming: 0 bases; J trimming: 6 bases; junction bases outside the gene matches: 4. The germline CDR1 and CDR2 sequences are LGHNA and YSLEER.